This TCR beta chain was captured in a study of T-cell reconstitution after alpha-beta-depleted transplantation in children. Germline trimming cut 5 bases from V and 1 base from J; bases unmatched to any gene: 3. The CDR3 sequence is 15 residues long. Germline CDR1 is MNHEY and CDR2 is SVGAGI. This clonotype was seen repeatedly, ten times or more. Its specificity is not known. Study-wide points: The study traced high day-60 TCRbeta diversity in some patients to surviving recipient T cells and thymic progenitors. Alpha-beta T cells about two months after transplant reportedly derived from several hundred expanded graft clones. Diversity and T-cell counts at one year after transplant derived mostly from new T cells.

Unique molecular identifiers featured in how the TCRbeta library was prepared. A single record per CDR3 protein comes from TCRdb applying MiXCR to the PCR reads. Altogether 540,000 or so distinct CDR3 sequences are present, roughly 24% being singletons, with the ten largest covering 12% to 15%. The rearrangement links TRBV6-5 to TRBJ2-7, with 12 bases identical to TRBD2. The source is a boy under two years old who had a stem cell transplant for acute myeloid leukemia, so the T cells may come from the graft donor. Source: PBMCs, mostly from graft donor cells, taken 360 days after TCRalphabeta/CD19-depleted stem cell transplant. CDR3 coding DNA: TGTGCCAGCAGTATACTAGCGGGGGGTTCCTACGAGCAGTACTTC. Protein: CASSILAGGSYEQYF.